This T cell receptor (beta chain) was observed in a study of graft-versus-host responses after intestinal transplantation. In the case of this clone: Its target is unknown.

Trimming stripped 4 bases from V and 8 bases from J, with 20 bases between. In germline, CDR1 is MDHEN, CDR2 SYDVKM. CDR3 length: 16 residues. Clones were read by immunoSEQ multiplex PCR, and TCRdb kept only the in-frame ones, dropping some. The sample carries about 51,000 clones, about 90% recorded once. This sequence joins TRBV28 and TRBJ1-4, with D tentatively TRBD1 (5 bases). Source: unstimulated CD4+ T cells sorted from spleen or lymph node cells, taken before transplant. The sequence was collected from a human donor who was the organ donor for an intestinal transplant. The CDR3 sequence: CASSSTGPGWGEKLFF. CDR3 DNA: TGTGCCAGCAGTTCCACAGGACCCGGGTGGGGAGAAAAACTGTTTTTT.